The T cell receptor beta chain under discussion was sequenced for a study of shared clonotypes between healthy human individuals. Study outcomes and limitations: Naive subsets tended to show greater estimated richness than memory subsets. Limited genetic and exposure-history diversity came from having few donors.

Investigators divided CD4+ cells into CD45RA+ naive and CD45RA-negative memory subsets. Authors' data handling: Filtering differed for immunoSEQ, which gave only junction sequences without quality scores. Some clones are missing from TCRdb's copy, which holds only in-frame ones; the method was immunoSEQ multiplex PCR. Clone size and V and J calls were adopted from that table, with D and trimming inferred from the DNA. The profile shows a few million clones, approximately 95% of them singletons. Turning to this clone: What it binds is unknown. This sample includes further DNA sequences coding for the same CDR3.

The CDR3 sequence is 15 residues long. Germline CDR1 and CDR2: SGHRS and YFSETQ. V was shortened by 0 bases and J by 1 base, with 10 bases between the two germline ends. Sequences were obtained from naive CD4+ T cells from PBMCs. As to subset: CD45RA+ positively selected. This clonotype originated in a man younger than 35 in good health. Some clones in this sample may be carry-over from other donors' samples. This chain uses TRBV5-1 with TRBJ2-5; D gene uncertain. The CDR3 is CASSLVPGTQETQYF. The CDR3 DNA is TGCGCCAGCAGCTTGGTACCAGGTACCCAAGAGACCCAGTACTTC.